Below are 13 T cell receptor beta chains sequenced from a single sample in a study of blood T cells in healthy people across ages. Primers used in a second PCR of about 6 to 12 cycles were a sample-barcoded 5' primer and a J-beta primer mix. Via MiXCR, TCRdb re-called the 5' RACE reads, giving one row per CDR3 protein. Here the sample spans approximately 1,000,000 distinct CDR3 sequences, under 40% being singletons. Sequenced input: blood. The source of these receptors is a man younger than 30 in good health.

The chain recombines TRBV29-1 with TRBJ2-2; no definite D call. The CDR3 sequence is 12 residues long. V was pared by 1 base and J by 6 bases, with 6 bases between. The germline gives CDR1 SQVTM, CDR2 ANQGSEA. In DNA form, the CDR3 reads TGCAGCGTTGAAGGGGTGTCCGGGGAGCTGTTTTTT. Amino acids: CSVEGVSGELFF.

The chain couples TRBV6-5 to TRBJ1-2; TRBD1 is a possible D gene (6 bases). The CDR3 extends over 14 amino acids. The germline V gene has CDR1 MNHEY and CDR2 SVGAGI. Trimming shortened V by 3 bases and J by 4 bases, and 12 bases separated the two germline ends. The CDR3 DNA sequence: TGTGCCAGCAGTTATGGACAGATGACCTATGGCTACACCTTC. Protein: CASSYGQMTYGYTF.

V gene TRBV7-2 combines with J gene TRBJ2-1; D tentatively reads TRBD1 or TRBD2 (5 bases each). Germline CDR1 reads SGHTA; CDR2 reads FQGNSA. There are 15 residues in the CDR3. Trimming removed 5 bases at V and 3 bases at J, with 14 bases between. In nucleotides, the CDR3 is TGTGCCAGCAGCCGGGGCACCAAACTCTACAATGAGCAGTTCTTC. This gives the protein CASSRGTKLYNEQFF.

This clonotype showed up many times. The CDR3 DNA reads TGTGCCAGCAGCCGCACAGAGACCCAGTACTTC. Protein product: CASSRTETQYF. This chain uses TRBV28 with TRBJ2-5; D is ambiguous. With 6 bases removed from V and 4 bases from J, the gap between germline ends came to 6 bases. CDR3 length: 11 amino acids. CDR1 is MDHEN, CDR2 SYDVKM, per germline.

The chain combines TRBV11-2 with TRBJ1-3; no reliable D call. Deletions cut 0 bases from V and 6 bases from J, with 6 bases between. CDR1 is SGHAT, CDR2 FQNNGV, per germline. The CDR3 totals 13 residues. CDR3 DNA sequence: TGTGCCAGCAGCTTAGAGGTTGCAAACACCATATATTTT. Translated: CASSLEVANTIYF.

The V gene is TRBV7-2, the J gene TRBJ1-4, with D maybe TRBD1 (6 bases). The germline CDR1 and CDR2 sequences are SGHTA and FQGNSA. This CDR3 comprises 14 residues. Trimming took 7 bases from V and 8 from J, leaving 17 bases between them. The CDR3 DNA follows: TGTGCCAGCAACGAAGACAGGAATGACGAAAAACTGTTTTTT. Its protein is CASNEDRNDEKLFF.

This chain links TRBV5-1 with TRBJ2-1; 8 bases are shared with TRBD2. This CDR3 has 15 residues. CDR1 is SGHRS, CDR2 YFSETQ, per germline. The junction had 7 bases not matched to a gene; V was cut back by 2 bases and J by 6 bases. The CDR3 DNA sequence: TGCGCCAGCAGCTTCAGCGGGGGCAGTCGCAATGAGCAGTTCTTC. It is translated as CASSFSGGSRNEQFF.

A few counts support this clonotype. As DNA, the CDR3 is TGCGCCAGCAGCTTGGTGGGCACTTACTACGAGCAGTACTTC. It translates to CASSLVGTYYEQYF. V gene TRBV5-1 combines with J gene TRBJ2-7; no clear D gene. This CDR3 is built from 14 residues. The V gene lost 0 bases and the J gene lost 3 bases, with 10 bases spanning the gap. Germline-derived CDR1 and CDR2 are SGHRS and YFSETQ.

The CDR3 DNA reads TGTGCTAGTGGTTTCTCCGGGGAATCAGATCTAAGGGGCTTTGGGGCCAACGTCCTGACTTTC. Translated, it gives CASGFSGESDLRGFGANVLTF. The chain joins TRBV12-5 to TRBJ2-6; the D gene could be TRBD1 or TRBD2 (5 bases each). The CDR3 consists of 21 residues. The V gene's germline CDR1 is LGHNT and CDR2 FRNRAP. V was shortened by 3 bases and J by 3 bases, with 27 bases between the two germline ends.

Points on this clonotype: This may be a read error, as it is one base from a much larger clone. This sequence joins TRBV5-1 and TRBJ2-7, with 11 bases that match TRBD1. The germline CDR1 and CDR2 sequences are SGHRS and YFSETQ. V shed 2 bases, J shed 7 bases, and the junction held 11 bases outside the gene matches. This CDR3 is 16 amino acids long. The CDR3: CASSFRTGGPYNEQYF. CDR3 DNA: TGCGCCAGCAGCTTTCGGACAGGGGGCCCCTACAATGAGCAGTACTTC.

The rearrangement links TRBV10-3 to TRBJ1-1, with 8 positions matching TRBD1. The V segment lost 8 bases and the J segment 1 base; nucleotides outside the gene matches: 9. The CDR3 runs 15 residues. Per the germline V gene, CDR1 is ENHRY and CDR2 is SYGVKD. CDR3: CAISPGTGTNTEAFF. The CDR3 region has the DNA TGTGCCATCTCTCCCGGGACAGGAACGAACACTGAAGCTTTCTTT.

The CDR3, as DNA: TGTGCCATCAATCCGGGACAGAGCACAGATACGCAGTATTTT. Its protein is CAINPGQSTDTQYF. The chain is built from TRBV10-3 and TRBJ2-3, with 7 bases matching TRBD1. Germline CDR1 ENHRY, CDR2 SYGVKD. The CDR3 is made up of 14 amino acids. The trim removed 7 bases at V and 0 bases at J, leaving 4 bases unmatched.

A word on this clonotype: The junction does not match germline at one end; this may be a read error. This sequence joins TRBV7-2 and TRBJ2-1; 11 bases map to TRBD1. The CDR3 sequence is 15 residues long. Germline CDR1 reads SGHTA; CDR2 reads FQGNSA. This CDR3 is CASSLGQGAYNEQLF. CDR3 sequence (DNA): TGTGCCAGCAGCCTAGGACAGGGGGCCTACAATGAGCAGTTGTTC.